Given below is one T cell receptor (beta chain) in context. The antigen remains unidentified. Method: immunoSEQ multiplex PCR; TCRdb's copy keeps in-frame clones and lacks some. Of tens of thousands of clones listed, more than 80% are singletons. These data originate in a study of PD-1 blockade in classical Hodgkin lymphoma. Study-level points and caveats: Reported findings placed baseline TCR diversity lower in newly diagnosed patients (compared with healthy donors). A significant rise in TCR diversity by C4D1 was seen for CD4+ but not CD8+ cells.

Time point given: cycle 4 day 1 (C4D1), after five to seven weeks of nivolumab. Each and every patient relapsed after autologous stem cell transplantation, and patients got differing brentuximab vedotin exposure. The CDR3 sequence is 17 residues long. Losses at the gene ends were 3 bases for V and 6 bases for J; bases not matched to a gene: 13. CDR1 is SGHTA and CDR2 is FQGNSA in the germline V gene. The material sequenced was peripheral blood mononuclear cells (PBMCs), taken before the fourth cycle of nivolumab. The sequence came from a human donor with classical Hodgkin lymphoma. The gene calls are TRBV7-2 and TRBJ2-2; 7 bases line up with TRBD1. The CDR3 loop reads CASSFKGGAHLAGELFF. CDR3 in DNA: TGTGCCAGCAGCTTCAAAGGGGGCGCGCATTTGGCCGGGGAGCTGTTTTTT.